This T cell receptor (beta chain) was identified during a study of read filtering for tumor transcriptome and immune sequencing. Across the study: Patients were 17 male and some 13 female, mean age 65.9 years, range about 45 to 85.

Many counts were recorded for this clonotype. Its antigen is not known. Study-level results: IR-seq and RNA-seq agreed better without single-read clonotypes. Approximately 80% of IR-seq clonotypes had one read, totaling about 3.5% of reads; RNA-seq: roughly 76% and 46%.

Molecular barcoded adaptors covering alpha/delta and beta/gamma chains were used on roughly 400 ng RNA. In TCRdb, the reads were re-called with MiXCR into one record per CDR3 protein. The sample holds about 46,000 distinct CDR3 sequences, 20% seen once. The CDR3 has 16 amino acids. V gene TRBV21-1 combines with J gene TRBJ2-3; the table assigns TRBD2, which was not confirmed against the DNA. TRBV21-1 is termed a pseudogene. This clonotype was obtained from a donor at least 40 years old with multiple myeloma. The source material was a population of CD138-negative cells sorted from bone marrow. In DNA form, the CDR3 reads TGTGCCAGCAGCAAAGTGAAGAGACTACGCACAGATACGCAGTATTTT. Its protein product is CASSKVKRLRTDTQYF.